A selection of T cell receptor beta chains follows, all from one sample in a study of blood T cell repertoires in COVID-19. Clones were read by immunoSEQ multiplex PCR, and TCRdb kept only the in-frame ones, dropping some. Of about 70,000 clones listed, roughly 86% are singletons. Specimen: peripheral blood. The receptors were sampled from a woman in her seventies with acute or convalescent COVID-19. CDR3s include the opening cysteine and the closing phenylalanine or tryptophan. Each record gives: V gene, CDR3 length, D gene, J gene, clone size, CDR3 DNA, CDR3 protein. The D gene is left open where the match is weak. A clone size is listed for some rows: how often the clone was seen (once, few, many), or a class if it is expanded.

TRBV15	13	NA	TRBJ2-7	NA	TGTGCCACCAGCAGTGATTGGAAACAGTCCCAGTACTTC	CATSSDWKQSQYF
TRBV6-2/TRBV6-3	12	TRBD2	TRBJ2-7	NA	TGTGCCAGCAGTTACGGGGAGGGCGAGCAGTACTTC	CASSYGEGEQYF
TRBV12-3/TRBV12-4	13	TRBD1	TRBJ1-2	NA	TGTGCCACCGCTCGGGACAGGGTGCATGGCTACACCTTC	CATARDRVHGYTF
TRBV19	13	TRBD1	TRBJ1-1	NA	TGTGCCAGTGGAGGACAGGCAAACACTGAAGCTTTCTTT	CASGGQANTEAFF
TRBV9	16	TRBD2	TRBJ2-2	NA	TGTGCCAGCAGCGTAGCTTATAGCGGGAGATCCGGGGAGCTGTTTTTT	CASSVAYSGRSGELFF
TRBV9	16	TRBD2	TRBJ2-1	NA	TGTGCCAGCAGCGCAAGTGGGGTAGCGGGGAAGTATGAGCAGTTCTTC	CASSASGVAGKYEQFF
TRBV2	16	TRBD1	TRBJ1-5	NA	TGTGCCAGCAGCGGACGGGCAGGGGGTCTGGGTCAGCCCCAGCATTTT	CASSGRAGGLGQPQHF
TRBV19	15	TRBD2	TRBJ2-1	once	TGTGCCAGTAGGTTAGGGACTAGCGGGAATAATGAGCAGTTCTTC	CASRLGTSGNNEQFF
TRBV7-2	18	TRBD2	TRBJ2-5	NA	TGTGCCAGCAGCTTACCCTCGTGGGGTAGCGGGAGTTTAGAGACCCAGTACTTC	CASSLPSWGSGSLETQYF
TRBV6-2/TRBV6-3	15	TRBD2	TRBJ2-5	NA	TGTGCCAGCAGTTCCGGGGGAGGGATGTTTAAGACCCAGTACTTC	CASSSGGGMFKTQYF
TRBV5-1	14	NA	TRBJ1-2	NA	TGCGCCAGCAGCTTGGCGACAGGAACTTATGGCTACACCTTC	CASSLATGTYGYTF
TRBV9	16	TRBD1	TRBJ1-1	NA	TGTGCCAGCACCCTAAACCCAGGGGGTATGAACACTGAAGCTTTCTTT	CASTLNPGGMNTEAFF
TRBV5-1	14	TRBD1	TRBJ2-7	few	TGCGCCAGCGGATCCGGGACAGCTTCCTACGAGCAGTACTTC	CASGSGTASYEQYF
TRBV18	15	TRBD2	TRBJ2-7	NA	TGTGCCAGCTCACAGACTAGCGGGAGTTCCTACGAGCAGTACTTC	CASSQTSGSSYEQYF
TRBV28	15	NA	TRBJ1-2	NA	TGTGCCAGCATCCCGGGTGGGGCATCTAACTATGGCTACACCTTC	CASIPGGASNYGYTF
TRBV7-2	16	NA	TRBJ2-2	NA	TGTGCCAGCAGCTTAGTAGGAGGGTTCGACACCGGGGAGCTGTTTTTT	CASSLVGGFDTGELFF
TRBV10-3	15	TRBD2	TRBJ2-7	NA	TGTGCCATCACCGGGGGGGCTAGCGGCTCCTACGAGCAGTACTTC	CAITGGASGSYEQYF
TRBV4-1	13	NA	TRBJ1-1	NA	TGCGCCAGCAGTGACAGAATGAACACTGAAGCTTTCTTT	CASSDRMNTEAFF
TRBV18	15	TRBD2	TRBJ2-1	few	TGTGCCAGCTCACCGCTACTAGCGGGAAACGGTGAGCAGTTCTTC	CASSPLLAGNGEQFF
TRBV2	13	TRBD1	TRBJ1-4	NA	TGTGCCAGCAGTGCCGGGACAGATGAAAAACTGTTTTTT	CASSAGTDEKLFF
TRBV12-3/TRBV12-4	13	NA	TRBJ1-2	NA	TGTGCCAGCAGTGGGGCCCAATCCCATGGCTACACCTTC	CASSGAQSHGYTF
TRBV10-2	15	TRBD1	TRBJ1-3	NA	TGCGCCAGCAAATCGGGACAGGGGGTTGGAAACACCATATATTTT	CASKSGQGVGNTIYF
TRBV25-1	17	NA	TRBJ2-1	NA	TGTGCCAGCAGTGGGATACTAGGGTTAGGGTCCTACAATGAGCAGTTCTTC	CASSGILGLGSYNEQFF
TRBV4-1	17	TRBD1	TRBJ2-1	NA	TGCGCCAGCAGCCAAGCCCTCACAGGGGGCTCCTACAATGAGCAGTTCTTC	CASSQALTGGSYNEQFF